This T cell receptor beta chain was captured in a study of T-cell reconstitution after alpha-beta-depleted transplantation in children. A TCRbeta library incorporating unique molecular identifiers was prepared. Each CDR3 protein is one row after TCRdb ran MiXCR on the PCR reads. The sample holds some 550,000 distinct CDR3 sequences, approximately 20% seen once. In germline, CDR1 is SEHNR, CDR2 FQNEAQ (reference sequence). CDR3 length: 15 residues. The V and J ends lost 2 bases and 0 bases respectively, with 10 bases between them. The J gene is TRBJ1-2, the V gene TRBV7-9; D is undetermined. The sequencing used PBMCs from the stem cell graft donor, collected from the stem cell graft. The clonotype originates from a human donor who donated a stem cell graft to a child with acute lymphoblastic leukemia. The CDR3: CASSLTVEANYGYTF. CDR3 nucleotide sequence: TGTGCCAGCAGCTTAACCGTAGAAGCTAACTATGGCTACACCTTC. The full variable domain, with the rest looked up from reference TRBV7-9 and TRBJ1-2, is DTGVSQNPRHKITKRGQNVTFRCDPISEHNRLYWYRQTLGQGPEFLTYFQNEAQLEKSRLLSDRFSAERPKGSFSTLEIQRTEQGDSAMYLCASSLTVEANYGYTFGSGTRLTVV.